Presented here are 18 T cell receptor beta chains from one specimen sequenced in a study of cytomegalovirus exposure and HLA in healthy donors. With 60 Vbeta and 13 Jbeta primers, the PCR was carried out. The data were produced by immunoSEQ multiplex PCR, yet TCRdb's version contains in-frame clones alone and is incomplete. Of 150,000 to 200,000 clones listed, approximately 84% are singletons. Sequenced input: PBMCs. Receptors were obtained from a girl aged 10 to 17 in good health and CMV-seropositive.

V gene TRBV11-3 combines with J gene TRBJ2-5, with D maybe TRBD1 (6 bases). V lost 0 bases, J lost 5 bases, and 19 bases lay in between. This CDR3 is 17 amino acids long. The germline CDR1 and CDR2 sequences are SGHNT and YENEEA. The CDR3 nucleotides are TGTGCCAGCAGCTTAGAGCGTAAAGCCCCTAGGGGGGAGACCCAGTACTTC. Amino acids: CASSLERKAPRGETQYF.

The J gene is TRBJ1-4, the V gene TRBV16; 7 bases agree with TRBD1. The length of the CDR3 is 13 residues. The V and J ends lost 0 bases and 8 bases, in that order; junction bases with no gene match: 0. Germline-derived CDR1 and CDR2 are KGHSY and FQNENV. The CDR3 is CASSQSTGEKLFF. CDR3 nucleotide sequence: TGTGCCAGCAGCCAATCGACAGGGGAAAAACTGTTTTTT. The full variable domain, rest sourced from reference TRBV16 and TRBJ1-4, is GEEVAQTPKHLVRGEGQKAKLYCAPIKGHSYVFWYQQVLKNEFKFLISFQNENVFDETGMPKERFSAKCLPNSPCSLEIQATKLEDSAVYFCASSQSTGEKLFFGSGTQLSVL.

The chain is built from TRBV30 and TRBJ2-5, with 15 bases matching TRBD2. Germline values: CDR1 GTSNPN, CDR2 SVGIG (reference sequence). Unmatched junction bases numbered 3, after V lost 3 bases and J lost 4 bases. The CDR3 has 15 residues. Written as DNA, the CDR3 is TGTGCCTGGAGCGGACTAGCGGGGGGGAGAGAGACCCAGTACTTC. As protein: CAWSGLAGGRETQYF.

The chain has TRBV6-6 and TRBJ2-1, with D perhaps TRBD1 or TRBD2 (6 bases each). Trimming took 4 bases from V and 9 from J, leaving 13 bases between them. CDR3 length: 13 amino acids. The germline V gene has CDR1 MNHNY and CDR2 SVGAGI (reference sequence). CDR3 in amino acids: CASSFSGATEQFF. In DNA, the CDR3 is TGTGCCAGCAGTTTCTCGGGGGCCACTGAGCAGTTCTTC.

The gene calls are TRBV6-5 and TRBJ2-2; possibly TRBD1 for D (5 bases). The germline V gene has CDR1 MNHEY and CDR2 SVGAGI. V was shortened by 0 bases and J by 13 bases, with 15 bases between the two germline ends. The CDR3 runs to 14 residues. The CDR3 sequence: CASSYSMIGRGLFF. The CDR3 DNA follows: TGTGCCAGCAGTTACTCGATGATCGGAAGGGGGCTGTTTTTT.

The CDR3 sequence: CASSPKSTGGNEQFF. CDR3 nucleotide sequence: TGTGCCAGCAGCCCCAAAAGCACAGGGGGCAATGAGCAGTTCTTC. The chain recombines TRBV4-2 with TRBJ2-1; 8 bases are shared with TRBD1. This CDR3 has 15 amino acids. Germline trimming cut 4 bases from V and 6 bases from J; bases unmatched to any gene: 8. Looked up from germline, CDR1 is LGHNA and CDR2 is YNFKEQ.

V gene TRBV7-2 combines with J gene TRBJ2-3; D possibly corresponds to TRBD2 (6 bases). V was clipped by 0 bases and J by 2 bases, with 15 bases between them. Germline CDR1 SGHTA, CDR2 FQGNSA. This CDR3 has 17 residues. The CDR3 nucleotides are TGTGCCAGCAGCTTAGCGGCCGGGGGACTTAACACAGATACGCAGTATTTT. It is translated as CASSLAAGGLNTDTQYF.

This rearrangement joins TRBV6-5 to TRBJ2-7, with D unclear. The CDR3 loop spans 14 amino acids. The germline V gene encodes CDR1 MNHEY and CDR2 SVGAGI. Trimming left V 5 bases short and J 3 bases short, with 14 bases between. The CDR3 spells CASSVQDVSYEQYF. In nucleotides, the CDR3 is TGTGCCAGCAGTGTTCAGGATGTTAGCTACGAGCAGTACTTC.

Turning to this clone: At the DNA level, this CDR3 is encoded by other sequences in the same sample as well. The CDR3 region is CASSERGRRDGYTF. The CDR3 DNA reads as TGTGCCAGCAGTGAAAGGGGGAGACGGGATGGCTACACCTTC. The chain carries TRBV2 and TRBJ1-2; D might be TRBD1 (6 bases). Trimming removed 2 bases at V and 6 bases at J, with 13 bases between. Germline V gene lookup returns CDR1 SNHLY and CDR2 FYNNEI. The CDR3 is 14 residues long.

CDR3 DNA: TGTGCCAGCAGCTTGGGCCTGGGAGCCTACGAGCAGTACTTC. Amino acids: CASSLGLGAYEQYF. This chain connects TRBV7-6 to TRBJ2-7, with a weak D call TRBD2 (5 bases). The germline V gene has CDR1 SGHVS and CDR2 FNYEAQ. CDR3 length equals 14 residues. Deletions cut 3 bases from V and 2 bases from J, with 11 bases between.

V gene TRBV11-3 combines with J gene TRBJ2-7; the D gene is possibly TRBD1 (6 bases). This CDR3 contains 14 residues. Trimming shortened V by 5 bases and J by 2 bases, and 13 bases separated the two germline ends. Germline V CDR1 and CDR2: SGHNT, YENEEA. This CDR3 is CASSRTEKPYEQYF. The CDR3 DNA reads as TGTGCCAGCAGCCGGACAGAAAAGCCCTACGAGCAGTACTTC.

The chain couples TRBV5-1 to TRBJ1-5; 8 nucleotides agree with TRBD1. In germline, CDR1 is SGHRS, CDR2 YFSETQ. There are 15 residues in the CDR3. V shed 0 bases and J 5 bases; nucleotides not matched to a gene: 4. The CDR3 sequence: CASSLGDRSDQPQHF. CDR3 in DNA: TGCGCCAGCAGCTTGGGGGACAGGAGCGATCAGCCCCAGCATTTT.

The CDR3 here is CASSFIQGRVMNTEAFF. The CDR3 bases are TGTGCCAGCAGCTTTATACAGGGTCGGGTAATGAACACTGAAGCTTTCTTT. The V and J genes are TRBV5-6 and TRBJ1-1, with a possible D match to TRBD1 (6 bases). V lost 2 bases and J 0 bases, leaving 17 bases between the germline ends. CDR1 is SGHDT, CDR2 YYEEEE, per germline. This CDR3 is built from 17 residues.

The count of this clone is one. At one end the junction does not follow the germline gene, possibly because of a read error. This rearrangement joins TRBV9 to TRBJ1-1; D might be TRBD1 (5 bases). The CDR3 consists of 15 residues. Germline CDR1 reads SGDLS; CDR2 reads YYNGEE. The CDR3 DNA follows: TGTGTCAGCAGCTTCCTGGACACGCCGGCTCTCGAAGCTTTCTTT. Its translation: CVSSFLDTPALEAFF.

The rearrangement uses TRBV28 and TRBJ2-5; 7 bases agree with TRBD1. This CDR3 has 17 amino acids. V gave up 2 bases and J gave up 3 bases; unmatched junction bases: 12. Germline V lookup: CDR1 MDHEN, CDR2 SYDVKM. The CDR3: CASSLGFDRVSKETQYF. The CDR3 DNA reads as TGTGCCAGCAGTTTAGGGTTTGACAGGGTTAGTAAAGAGACCCAGTACTTC.

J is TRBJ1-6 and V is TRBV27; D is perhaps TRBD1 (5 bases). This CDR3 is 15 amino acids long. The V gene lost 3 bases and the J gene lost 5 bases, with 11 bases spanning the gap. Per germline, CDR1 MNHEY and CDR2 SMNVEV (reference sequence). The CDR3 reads CASSFGGLDNSPLHF. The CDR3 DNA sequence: TGTGCCAGCAGTTTCGGGGGGTTAGATAATTCACCCCTCCACTTT.

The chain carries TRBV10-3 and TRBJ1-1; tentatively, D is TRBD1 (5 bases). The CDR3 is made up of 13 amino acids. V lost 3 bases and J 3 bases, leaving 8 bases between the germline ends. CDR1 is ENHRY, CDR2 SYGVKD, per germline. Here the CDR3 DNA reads TGTGCCATCAGTGACCAGGGCTACACTGAAGCTTTCTTT. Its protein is CAISDQGYTEAFF.

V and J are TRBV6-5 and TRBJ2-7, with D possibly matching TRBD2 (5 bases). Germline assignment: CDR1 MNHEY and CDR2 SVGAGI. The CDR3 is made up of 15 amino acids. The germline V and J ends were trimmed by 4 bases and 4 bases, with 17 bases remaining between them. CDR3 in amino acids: CASSSPGEGEYEQYF. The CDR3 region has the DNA TGTGCCAGCAGTTCCCCAGGTGAGGGAGAATACGAGCAGTACTTC.